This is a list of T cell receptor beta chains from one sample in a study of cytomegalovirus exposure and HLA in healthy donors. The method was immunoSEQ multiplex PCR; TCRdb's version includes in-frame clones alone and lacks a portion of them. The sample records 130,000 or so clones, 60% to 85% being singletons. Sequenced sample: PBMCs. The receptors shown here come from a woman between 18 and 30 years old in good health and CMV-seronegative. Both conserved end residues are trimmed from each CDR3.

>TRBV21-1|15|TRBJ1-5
ASYFSLEGGPNQPQH
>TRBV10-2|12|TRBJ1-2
ASRDPGLPDGYT
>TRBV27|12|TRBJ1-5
ASSRDRGNQPQH
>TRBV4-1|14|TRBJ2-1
ASSLTSRSSYNEQF
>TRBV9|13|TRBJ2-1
ASSTVLAGAGTQF
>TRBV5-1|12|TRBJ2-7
ASSLREGGYEQY
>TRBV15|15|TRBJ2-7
ATSRDKALQGGGEQY
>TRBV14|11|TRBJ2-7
ASSPLVSGEQY
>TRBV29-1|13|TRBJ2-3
SVYTGGLITDTQY
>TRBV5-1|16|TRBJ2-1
ASSKDRREGLTYNEQF
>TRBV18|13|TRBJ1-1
ASSPGGGRSTEAF
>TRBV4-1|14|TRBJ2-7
ASSQVAGGRPYEQY
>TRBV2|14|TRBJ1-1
ASSVQGAILNTEAF
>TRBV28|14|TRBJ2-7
ASSLFGREGPYEQY
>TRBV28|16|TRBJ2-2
ASSPLAGGTMGTGELF
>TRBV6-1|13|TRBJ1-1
ASSGEGAMNTEAF
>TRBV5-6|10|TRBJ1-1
ASSEINREAF
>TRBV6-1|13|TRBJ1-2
ASSELVDRGVGYT
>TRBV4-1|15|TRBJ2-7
ASSPIVLAGGLSEQY
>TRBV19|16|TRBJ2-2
ASSGRGSGTLGTGELF
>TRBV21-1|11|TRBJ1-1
ASSAGGVAEAF
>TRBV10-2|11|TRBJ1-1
ASSYDSYTEAF
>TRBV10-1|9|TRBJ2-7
ASGVGPEQY
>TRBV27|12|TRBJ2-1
ASGLAGGINEQF
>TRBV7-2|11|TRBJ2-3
ASSLGEGDTQY
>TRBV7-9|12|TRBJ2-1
ASSSLAGYNEQF